The rows below give T cell receptor beta chains drawn from one sample of a study of shared clonotypes between healthy human individuals. Data came from immunoSEQ multiplex PCR; TCRdb stores just in-frame clones and leaves some out. The sample carries about 1,500,000 clones, 96% recorded once. Sequenced input: naive CD4+ T cells sorted from blood. All receptors derive from a man aged 25-45 years in good health. Both conserved end residues are part of each CDR3. A D gene is named only where the DNA matches it firmly. The size entry is marked missing in some rows and otherwise reads once, few, many or a size class.

d_call: NA
clone_size: once
v_call: TRBV7-9
j_call: TRBJ2-5
cdr3_aa: CASSLGEYKETQYF
cdr3_nt: TGTGCCAGCAGCTTAGGAGAGTATAAAGAGACCCAGTACTTC

d_call: NA
clone_size: NA
v_call: TRBV5-1
j_call: TRBJ2-6
cdr3_aa: CATHRGPGANVLTF
cdr3_nt: TGCGCCACCCATCGGGGGCCTGGGGCCAACGTCCTGACTTTC

d_call: NA
clone_size: NA
v_call: TRBV6-5
j_call: TRBJ2-7
cdr3_aa: CASTGEKTYEQYF
cdr3_nt: TGTGCCAGCACCGGGGAAAAGACCTACGAGCAGTACTTC

d_call: NA
clone_size: NA
v_call: TRBV11-3
j_call: TRBJ2-7
cdr3_aa: CASSFKGSVHYEQYF
cdr3_nt: TGTGCCAGCAGCTTTAAAGGGTCGGTACACTACGAGCAGTACTTC

d_call: NA
clone_size: NA
v_call: TRBV5-4
j_call: TRBJ2-2
cdr3_aa: CASSLGGSGGGELFF
cdr3_nt: TGTGCCAGCAGCTTGGGGGGTAGCGGCGGCGGGGAGCTGTTTTTT

d_call: NA
clone_size: NA
v_call: TRBV7-2
j_call: TRBJ1-3
cdr3_aa: CASSLDWQTSSGNTIYF
cdr3_nt: TGTGCCAGCAGCTTAGATTGGCAGACGAGCTCTGGAAACACCATATATTTT

d_call: NA
clone_size: NA
v_call: TRBV11-2
j_call: TRBJ2-5
cdr3_aa: CASSSFTADTYQETQYF
cdr3_nt: TGTGCCAGCAGCTCCTTTACAGCGGATACGTACCAAGAGACCCAGTACTTC

d_call: TRBD1
clone_size: NA
v_call: TRBV10-3
j_call: TRBJ2-2
cdr3_aa: CAIAPGQGATGELFF
cdr3_nt: TGTGCCATCGCTCCGGGACAGGGGGCCACCGGGGAGCTGTTTTTT

d_call: NA
clone_size: NA
v_call: TRBV28
j_call: TRBJ2-7
cdr3_aa: CASIGTSPYEQYF
cdr3_nt: TGTGCCAGCATCGGGACATCACCCTACGAGCAGTACTTC

d_call: TRBD1
clone_size: NA
v_call: TRBV9
j_call: TRBJ2-2
cdr3_aa: CASSAFGQANTGELFF
cdr3_nt: TGTGCCAGCAGCGCTTTTGGACAGGCGAACACCGGGGAGCTGTTTTTT

d_call: TRBD2
clone_size: NA
v_call: TRBV5-1
j_call: TRBJ2-7
cdr3_aa: CASSQPGGFYEQYF
cdr3_nt: TGCGCCAGCAGCCAACCCGGGGGGTTCTACGAGCAGTACTTC

d_call: TRBD1
clone_size: once
v_call: TRBV5-1
j_call: TRBJ2-7
cdr3_aa: CASSPYPGQGAGEQYF
cdr3_nt: TGCGCCAGCAGCCCCTACCCGGGACAGGGGGCAGGTGAGCAGTACTTC

d_call: TRBD2
clone_size: once
v_call: TRBV29-1
j_call: TRBJ2-7
cdr3_aa: CSVNRAGGPGEQYF
cdr3_nt: TGCAGCGTAAACCGAGCGGGAGGGCCCGGAGAGCAGTACTTC

d_call: NA
clone_size: NA
v_call: TRBV5-1
j_call: TRBJ1-3
cdr3_aa: CASSLGDRTGNTIYF
cdr3_nt: TGCGCCAGCAGCTTGGGGGACCGCACTGGAAACACCATATATTTT

d_call: TRBD2
clone_size: NA
v_call: TRBV13
j_call: TRBJ2-1
cdr3_aa: CASSGRETAYNEQFF
cdr3_nt: TGTGCCAGCAGCGGGCGGGAGACGGCCTACAATGAGCAGTTCTTC

d_call: NA
clone_size: once
v_call: TRBV18
j_call: TRBJ2-2
cdr3_aa: CASSQAVRGPNTGELFF
cdr3_nt: TGTGCCAGCTCACAGGCCGTGAGGGGACCAAACACCGGGGAGCTGTTTTTT

d_call: NA
clone_size: NA
v_call: TRBV6-4
j_call: TRBJ2-2
cdr3_aa: CASSPIGGFGELFF
cdr3_nt: TGTGCCAGCAGCCCCATAGGGGGGTTCGGGGAGCTGTTTTTT

d_call: NA
clone_size: NA
v_call: TRBV28
j_call: TRBJ2-3
cdr3_aa: CASRLRSSSTDTQYF
cdr3_nt: TGTGCCAGCAGACTCCGTTCGTCTAGCACAGATACGCAGTATTTT

d_call: TRBD1
clone_size: NA
v_call: TRBV27
j_call: TRBJ2-2
cdr3_aa: CASSLSMGQYTGELFF
cdr3_nt: TGTGCCAGCAGTTTATCGATGGGACAGTACACCGGGGAGCTGTTTTTT

d_call: NA
clone_size: NA
v_call: TRBV27
j_call: TRBJ1-5
cdr3_aa: CASGKDTSYSNQPQHF
cdr3_nt: TGTGCCAGCGGGAAGGACACCTCTTATAGCAATCAGCCCCAGCATTTT

d_call: TRBD1
clone_size: NA
v_call: TRBV7-9
j_call: TRBJ2-5
cdr3_aa: CASSRKTGGLQETQYF
cdr3_nt: TGTGCCAGCAGCCGAAAAACAGGGGGACTCCAAGAGACCCAGTACTTC

d_call: NA
clone_size: NA
v_call: TRBV27
j_call: TRBJ1-5
cdr3_aa: CASSLRENQPQHF
cdr3_nt: TGTGCCAGCAGTTTACGGGAAAATCAGCCCCAGCATTTT

d_call: NA
clone_size: NA
v_call: TRBV19
j_call: TRBJ1-5
cdr3_aa: CASTPRADQPQHF
cdr3_nt: TGTGCCAGTACCCCAAGGGCGGATCAGCCCCAGCATTTT

d_call: NA
clone_size: NA
v_call: TRBV6-4
j_call: TRBJ1-5
cdr3_aa: CASSSDPFEPQHF
cdr3_nt: TGTGCCAGCAGCTCGGACCCTTTCGAACCCCAGCATTTT

d_call: NA
clone_size: NA
v_call: TRBV19
j_call: TRBJ1-1
cdr3_aa: CASGLLGDTEAFF
cdr3_nt: TGTGCCAGTGGGCTCCTTGGGGACACTGAAGCTTTCTTT

d_call: NA
clone_size: NA
v_call: TRBV28
j_call: TRBJ2-1
cdr3_aa: CASSLPPLYNEQFF
cdr3_nt: TGTGCCAGCAGTCTCCCCCCGCTATACAATGAGCAGTTCTTC

d_call: TRBD2
clone_size: NA
v_call: TRBV10-3
j_call: TRBJ2-7
cdr3_aa: CAISGTSGRSGGNEQYF
cdr3_nt: TGTGCCATCAGTGGGACTAGCGGGAGGTCGGGTGGCAACGAGCAGTACTTC

d_call: NA
clone_size: NA
v_call: TRBV7-8
j_call: TRBJ2-2
cdr3_aa: CASSAHRWGRERTNTGELFF
cdr3_nt: TGTGCCAGCAGCGCCCACCGATGGGGGCGGGAGAGGACCAACACCGGGGAGCTGTTTTTT

d_call: NA
clone_size: NA
v_call: TRBV7-6
j_call: TRBJ2-1
cdr3_aa: CASSLLPRENEQFF
cdr3_nt: TGTGCCAGCAGCTTATTGCCACGGGAGAATGAGCAGTTCTTC

d_call: TRBD2
clone_size: NA
v_call: TRBV7-9
j_call: TRBJ2-2
cdr3_aa: CASSRGLAGGPRTGELFF
cdr3_nt: TGTGCCAGCAGCCGTGGACTAGCGGGAGGTCCAAGAACCGGGGAGCTGTTTTTT

d_call: NA
clone_size: NA
v_call: TRBV5-5
j_call: TRBJ1-1
cdr3_aa: CASSLGPTLNTEAFF
cdr3_nt: TGTGCCAGCAGCTTGGGGCCGACCTTGAACACTGAAGCTTTCTTT

d_call: NA
clone_size: NA
v_call: TRBV11-2
j_call: TRBJ2-4
cdr3_aa: CASSLGQGRAKNIQYF
cdr3_nt: TGTGCCAGCAGCTTAGGTCAGGGACGGGCCAAAAACATTCAGTACTTC

d_call: NA
clone_size: NA
v_call: TRBV7-2
j_call: TRBJ1-1
cdr3_aa: CASSLGGGAAFF
cdr3_nt: TGTGCCAGCAGCTTAGGCGGGGGCGCCGCTTTCTTT

d_call: TRBD2
clone_size: NA
v_call: TRBV5-1
j_call: TRBJ2-5
cdr3_aa: CASSPGLAGPQETQYF
cdr3_nt: TGCGCCAGCAGCCCGGGACTAGCGGGGCCCCAAGAGACCCAGTACTTC

d_call: NA
clone_size: NA
v_call: TRBV6-5
j_call: TRBJ1-4
cdr3_aa: CASSKQGFGEKLFF
cdr3_nt: TGTGCCAGCAGTAAACAGGGTTTTGGTGAAAAACTGTTTTTT

d_call: TRBD1
clone_size: NA
v_call: TRBV29-1
j_call: TRBJ2-4
cdr3_aa: CSGGTGYGIQYF
cdr3_nt: TGCAGCGGGGGGACAGGGTACGGCATTCAGTACTTC

d_call: TRBD1
clone_size: NA
v_call: TRBV6-1
j_call: TRBJ1-2
cdr3_aa: CASSEAIQDRGYGYTF
cdr3_nt: TGTGCCAGCAGTGAAGCGATTCAGGACAGGGGTTATGGCTACACCTTC